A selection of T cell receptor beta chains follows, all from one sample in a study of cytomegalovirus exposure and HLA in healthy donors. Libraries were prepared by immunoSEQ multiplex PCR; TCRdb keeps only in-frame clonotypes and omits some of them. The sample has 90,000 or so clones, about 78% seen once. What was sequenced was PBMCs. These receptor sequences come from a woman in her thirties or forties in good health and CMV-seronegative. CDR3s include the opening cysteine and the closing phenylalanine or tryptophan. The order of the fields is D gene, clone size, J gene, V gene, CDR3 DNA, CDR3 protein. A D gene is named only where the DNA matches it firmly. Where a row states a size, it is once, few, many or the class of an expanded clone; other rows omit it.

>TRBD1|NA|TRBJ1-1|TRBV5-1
TGCGCCAGCAGCTTGTCACAGGGGGCCTACACTGAAGCTTTCTTT
CASSLSQGAYTEAFF
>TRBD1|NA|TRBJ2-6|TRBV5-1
TGCGCCACCAGGCCGGGACAGGCTTCTTCTGGGGCCAACGTCCTGACTTTC
CATRPGQASSGANVLTF
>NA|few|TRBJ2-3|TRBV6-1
TGTGCCAGCAGACTGGACATCACAGATACGCAGTATTTT
CASRLDITDTQYF
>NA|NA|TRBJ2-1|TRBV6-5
TGTGCCAGCACGGTTGCGACAACCAACAATGAGCAGTTCTTC
CASTVATTNNEQFF
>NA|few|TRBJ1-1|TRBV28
TGTGCCAGCAGTTTAAGGGTTACAGGGAACACTGAAGCTTTCTTT
CASSLRVTGNTEAFF
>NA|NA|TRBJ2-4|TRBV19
TGTGCCAGTAGTGGAGAAAACATTCAGTACTTC
CASSGENIQYF
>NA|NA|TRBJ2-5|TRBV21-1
TGTGCCAGCAGCAAGGGGTTTGGGGTAGCGGCCCGGGCGGAGAGACCCCAGTACTTC
CASSKGFGVAARAERPQYF
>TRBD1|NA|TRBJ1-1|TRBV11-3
TGTGCCAGCAGCTTGCCGACAGGGTACACTGAAGCTTTCTTT
CASSLPTGYTEAFF
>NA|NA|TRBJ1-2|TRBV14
TGTGCCAGCAGCCAAGACAGTTTTAACTATGGCTACACCTTC
CASSQDSFNYGYTF
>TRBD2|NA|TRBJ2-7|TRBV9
TGTGCCAGCAGCGTAGGGACTAGCGAACCGCAGTACTTC
CASSVGTSEPQYF
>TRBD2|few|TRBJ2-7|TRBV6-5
TGTGCCAGCAGTTTTGGACTAGCGGGACACCCTTACGAGCAGTACTTC
CASSFGLAGHPYEQYF
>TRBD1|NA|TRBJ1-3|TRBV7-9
TGTGCCAGCAGCTTAGGGGACAGCCGTGGAAACACCATATATTTT
CASSLGDSRGNTIYF
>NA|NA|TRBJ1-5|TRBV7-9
TGTGCCAGCAGCTTAGGGCCCAATCAGCCCCAGCATTTT
CASSLGPNQPQHF
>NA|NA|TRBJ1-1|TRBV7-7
TGTGCTAGCAGCTTAGACAGGAACACTGAAGCTTTCTTT
CASSLDRNTEAFF
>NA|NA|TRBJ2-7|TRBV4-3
TGCGCCAGCAGCCAAACTGTCGACAGCCGAAGCGAGCAGTACTTC
CASSQTVDSRSEQYF
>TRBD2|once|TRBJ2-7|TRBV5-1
TGCGCCAGCACCCTGTCATCAATCGGGGGGAGCTCCTACGAGCAGTACTTC
CASTLSSIGGSSYEQYF
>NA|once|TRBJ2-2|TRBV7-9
TGTGCCAGCAGCAAGCGTCCCGGGGAGCTGTTTTTT
CASSKRPGELFF
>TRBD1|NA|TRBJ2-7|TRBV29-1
TGCAGCGTTGTTGTGGGACAGGGGCGATACGAGCAGTACTTC
CSVVVGQGRYEQYF
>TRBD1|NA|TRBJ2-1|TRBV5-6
TGTGCCAGCAGCAGCTTTTCGGGACAGCCAGCGGTGGTAACGATCTTC
CASSSFSGQPAVVTIF
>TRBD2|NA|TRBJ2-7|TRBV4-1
TGCGCCAGCAGCCAAGCTCGGGGACTAGCGGGTTACTCCTACGAGCAGTACTTC
CASSQARGLAGYSYEQYF
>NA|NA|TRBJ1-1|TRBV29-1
TGCAGCATTGCGACAGGCGGGAACACTGAAGCTTTCTTT
CSIATGGNTEAFF
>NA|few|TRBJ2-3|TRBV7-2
TGTGCCAGCAGCCCGGGCACAGATACGCAGTATTTT
CASSPGTDTQYF
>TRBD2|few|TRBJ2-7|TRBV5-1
TGCGCCAGCAGGGGACTAGCGGGAGTCTACGAGCAGTACTTC
CASRGLAGVYEQYF
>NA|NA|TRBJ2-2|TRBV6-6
TGTGCCAGCACCAGGGTTACCGGGGAGCTGTTTTTT
CASTRVTGELFF
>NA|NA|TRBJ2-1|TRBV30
TGTGCCTGGAGCCCAACAGGGGCGGGGCCATTCGGTGGTGAGCAGTTCTTC
CAWSPTGAGPFGGEQFF
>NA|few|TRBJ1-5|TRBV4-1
TGCGCCAGCAGCCAGAGTAATCAGCCCCAGCATTTT
CASSQSNQPQHF